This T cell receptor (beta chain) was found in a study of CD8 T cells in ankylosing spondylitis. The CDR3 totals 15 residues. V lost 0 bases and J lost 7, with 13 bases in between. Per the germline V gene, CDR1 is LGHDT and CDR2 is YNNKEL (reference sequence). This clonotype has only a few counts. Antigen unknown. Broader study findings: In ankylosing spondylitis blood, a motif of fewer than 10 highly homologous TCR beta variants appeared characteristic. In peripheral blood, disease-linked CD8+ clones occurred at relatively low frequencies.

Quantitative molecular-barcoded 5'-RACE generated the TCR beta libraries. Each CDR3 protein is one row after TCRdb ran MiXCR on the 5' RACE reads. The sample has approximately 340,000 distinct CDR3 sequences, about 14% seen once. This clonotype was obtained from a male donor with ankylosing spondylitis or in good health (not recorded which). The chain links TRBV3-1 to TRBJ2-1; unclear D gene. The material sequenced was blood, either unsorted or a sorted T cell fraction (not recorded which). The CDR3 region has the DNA TGTGCCAGCAGCCAAGATTTGGGTTTCAAAAATGAGCAGTTCTTC. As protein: CASSQDLGFKNEQFF.